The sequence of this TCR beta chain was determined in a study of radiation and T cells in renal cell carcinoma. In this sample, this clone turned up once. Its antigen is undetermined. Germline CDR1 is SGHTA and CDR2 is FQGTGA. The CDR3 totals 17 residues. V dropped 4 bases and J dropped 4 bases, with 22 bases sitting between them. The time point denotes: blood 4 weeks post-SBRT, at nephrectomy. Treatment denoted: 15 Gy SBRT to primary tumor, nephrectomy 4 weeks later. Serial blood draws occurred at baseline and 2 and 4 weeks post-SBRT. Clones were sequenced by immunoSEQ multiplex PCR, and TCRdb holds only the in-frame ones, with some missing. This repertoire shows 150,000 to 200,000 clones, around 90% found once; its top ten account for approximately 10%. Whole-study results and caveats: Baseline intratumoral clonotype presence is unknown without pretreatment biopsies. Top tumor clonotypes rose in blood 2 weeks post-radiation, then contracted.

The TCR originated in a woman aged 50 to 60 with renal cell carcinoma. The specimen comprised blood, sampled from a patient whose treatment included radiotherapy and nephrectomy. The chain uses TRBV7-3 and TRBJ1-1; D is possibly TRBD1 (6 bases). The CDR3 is CASSSTPPGQRGTEAFF. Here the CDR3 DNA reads TGTGCCAGCAGCTCGACTCCCCCGGGACAAAGGGGCACTGAAGCTTTCTTT.